Each of the 23 T cell receptor beta chains below was sequenced from the same sample in a study of blood T cell repertoires in COVID-19. Sequencing was performed with immunoSEQ multiplex PCR; in TCRdb, only in-frame clones are kept and a portion is missing. The sample contains some 100,000 clones, 70% to 90% of which appear only once. The specimen sequenced was peripheral blood. The receptors stem from a human donor in a cohort sampled during active COVID-19.

This chain links TRBV27 with TRBJ1-5; D not resolved. Germline V gene sequence: CDR1 MNHEY, CDR2 SMNVEV (reference sequence). V gave up 3 bases and J gave up 8 bases, with 11 bases separating them. The CDR3 totals 13 residues. CDR3 sequence (DNA): TGTGCCAGCAGTTTCGTGACCGGGGAGCCCCAGCATTTT. Protein: CASSFVTGEPQHF.

This chain joins TRBV27 and TRBJ2-3; 9 bases are shared with TRBD2. Germline CDR1 and CDR2: MNHEY and SMNVEV (reference sequence). The junction had 4 bases not matched to a gene; V was cut back by 2 bases and J by 7 bases. This CDR3 is 14 amino acids long. The CDR3 DNA reads TGTGCCAGCAGTTTACGCGGGGGGGTGTATACGCAGTATTTT. Translation gives CASSLRGGVYTQYF.

This chain uses TRBV7-2 with TRBJ1-1; 8 nucleotides line up with TRBD1. The length of the CDR3 is 14 residues. CDR1 is SGHTA, CDR2 FQGNSA, per germline. Trimming at V came to 3 bases and at J to 5 bases, leaving 5 bases not matched to a gene. The CDR3 region is CASSFWTGRTEAFF. The CDR3 DNA reads TGTGCCAGCAGCTTTTGGACAGGGAGGACTGAAGCTTTCTTT.

V gene TRBV19 combines with J gene TRBJ2-1, with 7 bases identical to TRBD2. Germline CDR1 reads LNHDA; CDR2 reads SQIVND (reference sequence). This CDR3 has 15 residues. Unmatched junction bases numbered 13, after V lost 4 bases and J lost 10 bases. CDR3 loop: CASSSSGTGRGEQFF. In DNA, the CDR3 is TGTGCCAGTAGTAGCTCCGGGACTGGGCGGGGGGAGCAGTTCTTC.

This chain links TRBV19 with TRBJ2-2; TRBD1 matches 7 bases. The V gene end was trimmed by 5 bases and the J gene end by 5 bases; junction bases not matched to a gene: 11. Germline V gene data show CDR1 as LNHDA and CDR2 as SQIVND (reference sequence). The CDR3 is 16 residues long. The CDR3 protein is CASSANDRVVTGELFF. CDR3 coding DNA: TGTGCCAGTAGTGCTAATGACAGGGTGGTGACCGGGGAGCTGTTTTTT.

V usage is TRBV7-2 and J usage is TRBJ2-7; 11 nucleotides line up with TRBD1. V lost 5 bases to trimming and J lost 7 bases; unmatched junction nucleotides: 7. This CDR3 region has 14 residues. The germline gives CDR1 SGHTA, CDR2 FQGNSA. CDR3 loop: CASSGRDRGEEQYF. The CDR3 coding sequence is TGTGCCAGCAGCGGCCGGGACAGGGGGGAAGAGCAGTACTTC.

This chain connects TRBV4-1 to TRBJ2-7, with 14 bases identical to TRBD2. V lost 3 bases and J lost 2; bases outside the gene matches: 6. From germline, CDR1 is MGHRA and CDR2 YSYEKL. The CDR3 extends over 17 amino acids. Here the CDR3 reads CASSQGLAGVSTYEQYF. CDR3 sequence (DNA): TGCGCCAGCAGCCAGGGACTAGCGGGGGTTAGTACCTACGAGCAGTACTTC.

The rearrangement uses TRBV5-1 and TRBJ2-3; tentative D call: TRBD2 (6 bases). Trimming took 3 bases from V and 4 from J, leaving 15 bases between them. Germline V gene lookup returns CDR1 SGHRS and CDR2 YFSETQ. The CDR3 spans 15 residues. Written as DNA, the CDR3 is TGCGCCAGCAGCTCGGGAGTTCGGGGTGCAGATACGCAGTATTTT. Translated, it gives CASSSGVRGADTQYF. Full variable domain (outside the CDR3, taken from reference TRBV5-1 and TRBJ2-3): KAGVTQTPRYLIKTRGQQVTLSCSPISGHRSVSWYQQTPGQGLQFLFEYFSETQRNKGNFPGRFSGRQFSNSRSEMNVSTLELGDSALYLCASSSGVRGADTQYFGPGTRLTVL.

In DNA, the CDR3 is TGTGCCAGCAGCCGGCCGGGGAACACTGAAGCTTTCTTT. It translates to CASSRPGNTEAFF. The chain carries TRBV3-1 (or the pseudogene TRBV3-2) and TRBJ1-1; D remains unclear. This CDR3 region has 13 residues. CDR1 is LGHDT, CDR2 YNNKEL, per germline (reference sequence). V was trimmed by 4 bases and J by 1 base, leaving 7 bases between them.

Only one count was recorded for this clone. V and J are TRBV27 and TRBJ1-6; TRBD1 aligns across 8 bases. Per germline, CDR1 MNHEY and CDR2 SMNVEV (reference sequence). The CDR3 runs 14 residues. V lost 4 bases to trimming and J lost 10 bases; unmatched junction nucleotides: 6. CDR3 protein: CASSSGQGGSPLHF. Here the CDR3 DNA reads TGTGCCAGCAGTTCCGGACAGGGAGGATCACCCCTCCACTTT.

The chain combines TRBV28 with TRBJ1-1; TRBD1 matches at 8 bases. The CDR3 has 14 residues. Germline CDR1 is MDHEN and CDR2 is SYDVKM. The V segment lost 10 bases and the J segment 10 bases; nucleotides outside the gene matches: 17. CDR3 protein: CATREGQGARGAFF. The CDR3, as DNA: TGTGCCACCCGGGAAGGCCAGGGGGCGAGGGGAGCTTTCTTT. The complete variable domain, with remaining parts taken from reference TRBV28 and TRBJ1-1, reads DVKVTQSSRYLVKRTGEKVFLECVQDMDHENMFWYRQDPGLGLRLIYFSYDVKMKEKGDIPEGYSVSREKKERFSLILESASTNQTSMYLCATREGQGARGAFFGQGTRLTVV.

The chain couples TRBV6-1 to TRBJ1-3; D gene ambiguous. There are 14 residues in the CDR3. Germline lookup yields CDR1 MNHNS and CDR2 SASEGT. With 2 bases removed from V and 2 bases from J, the gap between germline ends came to 7 bases. The CDR3 reads CASSELATGNTIYF. The CDR3 DNA reads as TGTGCCAGCAGTGAATTGGCAACTGGAAACACCATATATTTT.

The chain joins TRBV18 to TRBJ2-2, with TRBD1 identical over 7 bases. Germline CDR1 is KGHSH and CDR2 is LQKENI. J lost 7 bases, V lost 6 bases, and 8 bases had no gene match. The CDR3 runs to 14 residues. The CDR3 nucleotides are TGTGCCAGCTCGCAGATACAGGGGAGCGGGGAGCTGTTTTTT. Protein: CASSQIQGSGELFF. Filled out from reference TRBV18 and TRBJ2-2, the complete variable domain reads NAGVMQNPRHLVRRRGQEARLRCSPMKGHSHVYWYRQLPEEGLKFMVYLQKENIIDESGMPKERFSAEFPKEGPSILRIQQVVRGDSAAYFCASSQIQGSGELFFGEGSRLTVL.

The J gene is TRBJ1-6, the V gene TRBV2, with D tentatively TRBD1 (6 bases). V lost 6 bases, J lost 0 bases, and 9 bases lay in between. Germline CDR1 SNHLY, CDR2 FYNNEI. The CDR3 covers 15 residues. CDR3: CASSLQGSYNSPLHF. The CDR3 nucleotides are TGTGCCAGCAGCCTACAGGGCTCCTATAATTCACCCCTCCACTTT.

V is TRBV27 and J is TRBJ1-5; D gene uncertain. The CDR3 is made up of 15 amino acids. The germline V gene has CDR1 MNHEY and CDR2 SMNVEV (reference sequence). V lost 5 bases, J lost 6 bases, and 17 bases lay in between. DNA of the CDR3: TGTGCCAGCAGTCCCAGGCATGGGCTCGGTCAGCCCCAGCATTTT. Protein product: CASSPRHGLGQPQHF.

There are a few counts of this clone. CDR3 region: CASSYVAGSGQPQHF. CDR3 coding DNA: TGTGCCAGCAGTTATGTCGCGGGAAGTGGGCAGCCCCAGCATTTT. The genes are TRBV6-6 and TRBJ1-5; D unresolved. Trimming pared 3 bases from V and 7 bases from J, leaving 16 bases between. Germline assignment: CDR1 MNHNY and CDR2 SVGAGI (reference sequence). The CDR3 is made up of 15 amino acids.

The V gene is TRBV29-1, the J gene TRBJ1-1; D uncertain. The ends were cut back, 7 bases at V and 0 bases at J, with 9 bases in the middle. In germline, CDR1 is SQVTM, CDR2 ANQGSEA. The CDR3 runs to 12 residues. CDR3 amino acids: CSAEALNTEAFF. The CDR3 DNA reads TGCAGCGCTGAGGCATTGAACACTGAAGCTTTCTTT.

The chain carries TRBV19 and TRBJ2-1, with a possible D match to TRBD2 (6 bases). Germline loops: CDR1 LNHDA, CDR2 SQIVND (reference sequence). The CDR3 is 15 amino acids. The V gene lost 6 bases and the J gene lost 1 base, with 13 bases spanning the gap. CDR3 coding DNA: TGTGCCAGTAGCCCGACTGGGGGGTCCTACAATGAGCAGTTCTTC. As protein: CASSPTGGSYNEQFF.

The chain links TRBV27 to TRBJ1-2; no clear D gene. V lost 6 bases, J lost 4 bases, and 9 bases lay in between. CDR1 MNHEY and CDR2 SMNVEV come from the germline V gene (reference sequence). The CDR3 consists of 12 residues. The CDR3 DNA reads as TGTGCCAGCAGCACGGGAGGCTATGGCTACACCTTC. It codes for CASSTGGYGYTF.

This chain links TRBV6-6 with TRBJ1-5; D is ambiguous. This CDR3 is 14 amino acids long. The germline V gene encodes CDR1 MNHNY and CDR2 SVGAGI (reference sequence). V was pared by 7 bases and J by 5 bases, with 15 bases between. CDR3 in amino acids: CASNNPGGDQPQHF. The CDR3 bases are TGTGCCAGCAATAACCCGGGCGGGGATCAGCCCCAGCATTTT.

The rearrangement uses TRBV6-2 or TRBV6-3 and TRBJ2-2, with a tentative D call TRBD1 (6 bases). V lost 7 bases and J lost 7, with 16 bases in between. This CDR3 has 14 amino acids. Looked up from germline, CDR1 is MNHEY and CDR2 is SVGEGT. Written as DNA, the CDR3 is TGTGCCAGCACCCCTCGGCAGGGGAACGGGGAGCTGTTTTTT. This translates into CASTPRQGNGELFF.

This sequence joins TRBV5-1 and TRBJ1-1, with 10 bases aligning to TRBD1. The CDR3 length is 16 residues. CDR1 and CDR2 from the germline V gene are SGHRS and YFSETQ. The trim removed 2 bases at V and 6 bases at J, leaving 10 bases unmatched. This chain's CDR3 is CASSFPGQGTWAEAFF. The CDR3 coding sequence is TGCGCCAGCAGCTTTCCGGGACAGGGGACTTGGGCTGAAGCTTTCTTT.

This clone was counted a few times. The chain joins TRBV4-1 to TRBJ1-6; a possible D gene is TRBD1 (6 bases). Between the trimmed V and J ends, which lost 3 bases and 13 bases, there was a span of 22 bases. The germline V gene encodes CDR1 MGHRA and CDR2 YSYEKL. CDR3 size: 16 residues. In DNA form, the CDR3 reads TGCGCCAGCAGCCACGAAGGGGGGGTAACCCGGCGGCCCCTCCACTTT. It encodes CASSHEGGVTRRPLHF.